One sample yielded the 10 T cell receptor beta chains listed below, sequenced in a study of cytomegalovirus exposure and HLA in healthy donors. Vbeta (60) and Jbeta (13) primers were used in the PCR. Clones were sequenced by immunoSEQ multiplex PCR, and TCRdb holds only the in-frame ones, with some missing. The sample shows 80,000 or so clones, roughly 60% of them seen only once. Sequencing was carried out using PBMCs. These receptors came from a man in his thirties or forties in good health and CMV-seropositive.

The chain couples TRBV4-3 to TRBJ2-5, with 8 bases identical to TRBD2. The germline CDR1 and CDR2 sequences are LGHNA and YSLEER. V was clipped by 0 bases and J by 11 bases; unmatched bases: 20. This CDR3 spans 18 amino acids. The CDR3 spells CASSQDKGGTSGFREQYF. DNA of the CDR3: TGCGCCAGCAGCCAAGATAAGGGGGGTACTAGCGGATTTAGAGAGCAGTACTTC.

V and J are TRBV2 and TRBJ2-3; TRBD2 aligns across 12 bases. In germline, CDR1 is SNHLY, CDR2 FYNNEI. This CDR3 region has 15 residues. Trimming at V came to 3 bases and at J to 7 bases, leaving 5 bases not matched to a gene. The CDR3 spells CASSETSGGPHTQYF. In DNA form, the CDR3 reads TGTGCCAGCAGTGAGACTAGCGGGGGCCCCCATACGCAGTATTTT.

V usage is TRBV10-3 and J usage is TRBJ2-6; TRBD1 aligns across 11 bases. The CDR3 runs to 17 residues. The V gene's germline CDR1 is ENHRY and CDR2 SYGVKD. V trimming: 6 bases; J trimming: 1 base; junction bases outside the gene matches: 5. This CDR3 reads CAIRDGQGASGANVLTF. As DNA, the CDR3 is TGTGCCATCAGAGACGGACAGGGGGCATCTGGGGCCAACGTCCTGACTTTC.

The chain links TRBV7-9 to TRBJ2-1, with 9 bases identical to TRBD2. The CDR3 contains 17 residues. Germline V gene sequence: CDR1 SEHNR, CDR2 FQNEAQ (reference sequence). J lost 6 bases, V lost 0 bases, and 9 bases had no gene match. The CDR3 spells CASSLAASGERSNEQFF. The CDR3 DNA reads TGTGCCAGCAGCTTAGCGGCTAGCGGGGAACGGAGCAATGAGCAGTTCTTC.

The chain joins TRBV5-4 to TRBJ2-7; 10 nucleotides agree with TRBD1. The CDR3 has 19 residues. Germline V gives CDR1 SGHNT, CDR2 YYREEE (reference sequence). V dropped 4 bases and J dropped 5; count of bases not matched to a gene: 21. CDR3 loop: CASSPWVGDRGFNSHEQYF. CDR3 bases: TGTGCCAGCAGCCCGTGGGTGGGGGACAGGGGTTTTAATTCCCACGAGCAGTACTTC.

In the case of this clone: Other DNA sequences in the same sample also yield this CDR3. V gene TRBV2 combines with J gene TRBJ2-3, with 12 nucleotides matching TRBD2. CDR3 length: 14 amino acids. Germline loops: CDR1 SNHLY, CDR2 FYNNEI. V was clipped by 6 bases and J by 4 bases; unmatched bases: 2. The CDR3 DNA is TGTGCCAGCAGCCTAGCGGGAGGGTCAGATACGCAGTATTTT. As protein: CASSLAGGSDTQYF.

This chain joins TRBV4-1 and TRBJ2-5; 13 nucleotides agree with TRBD2. Per germline, CDR1 MGHRA and CDR2 YSYEKL. The CDR3 spans 18 residues. The J segment lost 2 bases and the V segment lost 1 base, leaving 7 bases of the junction unmatched. CDR3 DNA: TGCGCCAGCAGCCAAGGGACTAGCGGGAGTATAGTACAAGAGACCCAGTACTTC. This translates into CASSQGTSGSIVQETQYF.

V gene TRBV28 combines with J gene TRBJ1-1; D is unresolved. This CDR3 contains 12 residues. V was shortened by 3 bases and J by 5 bases, with 7 bases between the two germline ends. Germline CDR1 MDHEN, CDR2 SYDVKM. CDR3 region: CASSFAGTEAFF. The CDR3 DNA reads as TGTGCCAGCAGTTTTGCGGGGACTGAAGCTTTCTTT.

This chain joins TRBV28 and TRBJ1-3; 7 bases map to TRBD1. The V and J ends lost 2 bases and 0 bases, in that order; junction bases with no gene match: 10. Germline CDR1 is MDHEN and CDR2 is SYDVKM. The CDR3 totals 18 residues. CDR3 residues: CASSLPQGQVFSGNTIYF. In DNA, the CDR3 is TGTGCCAGCAGTTTACCACAAGGACAGGTTTTCTCTGGAAACACCATATATTTT.

The chain is built from TRBV2 and TRBJ2-5; perhaps TRBD2 as D (6 bases). CDR1 SNHLY and CDR2 FYNNEI come from the germline V gene. The germline V and J ends were trimmed by 2 bases and 4 bases, with 11 bases remaining between them. CDR3 size: 14 residues. CDR3 sequence (DNA): TGTGCCAGCAGTGAACCTAGCGAGGCAGAGACCCAGTACTTC. This translates into CASSEPSEAETQYF.